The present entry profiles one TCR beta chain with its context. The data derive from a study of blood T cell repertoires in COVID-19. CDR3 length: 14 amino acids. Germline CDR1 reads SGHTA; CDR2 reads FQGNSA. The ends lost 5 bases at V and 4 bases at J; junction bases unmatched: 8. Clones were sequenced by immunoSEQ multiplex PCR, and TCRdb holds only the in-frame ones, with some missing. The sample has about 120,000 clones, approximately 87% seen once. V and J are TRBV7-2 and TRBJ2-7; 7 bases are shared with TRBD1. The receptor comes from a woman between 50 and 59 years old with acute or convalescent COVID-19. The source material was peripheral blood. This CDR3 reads CASSPRQGTYEQYF. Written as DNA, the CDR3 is TGTGCCAGCAGCCCCCGACAGGGAACGTACGAGCAGTACTTC.